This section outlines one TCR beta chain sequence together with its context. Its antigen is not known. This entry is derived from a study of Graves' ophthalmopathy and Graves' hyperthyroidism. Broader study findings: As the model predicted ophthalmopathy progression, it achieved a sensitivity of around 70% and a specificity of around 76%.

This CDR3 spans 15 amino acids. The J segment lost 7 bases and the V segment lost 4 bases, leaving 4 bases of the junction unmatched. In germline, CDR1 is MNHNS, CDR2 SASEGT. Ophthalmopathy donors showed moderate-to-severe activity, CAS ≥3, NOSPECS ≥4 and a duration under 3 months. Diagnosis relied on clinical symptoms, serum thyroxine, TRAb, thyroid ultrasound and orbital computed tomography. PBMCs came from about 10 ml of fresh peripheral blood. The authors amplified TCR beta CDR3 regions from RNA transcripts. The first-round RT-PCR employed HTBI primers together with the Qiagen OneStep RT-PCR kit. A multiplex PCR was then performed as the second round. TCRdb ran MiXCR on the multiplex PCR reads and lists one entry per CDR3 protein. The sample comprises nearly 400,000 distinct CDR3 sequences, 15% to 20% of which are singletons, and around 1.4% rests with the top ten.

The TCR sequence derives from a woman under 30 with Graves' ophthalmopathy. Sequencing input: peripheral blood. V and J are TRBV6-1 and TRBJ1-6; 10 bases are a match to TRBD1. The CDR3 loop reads CASSGSTGGNSPLHF. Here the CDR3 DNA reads TGTGCCAGCAGTGGGTCGACAGGGGGCAATTCACCCCTCCACTTT.